The rows below give T cell receptor beta chains drawn from one sample of a study of Ad26.COV2.S vaccination and SARS-CoV-2 variants. Assay: immunoSEQ multiplex PCR; the TCRdb copy retains only in-frame clones and omits some. The sample consists of 300,000 to 400,000 clones, around 90% of them appearing once. Material: peripheral blood, obtained after recovery from COVID-19. The receptors derive from a human donor who had recovered from COVID-19. CDR3s include the opening cysteine and the closing phenylalanine or tryptophan. A D gene is named only where the DNA matches it firmly. The listing skips clone size in some rows; elsewhere it reads once, few, many or a size class.

J gene,D gene,V gene,clone size,CDR3 DNA,CDR3 protein
TRBJ2-1,TRBD2,TRBV3-1/TRBV3-2,once,TGTGCCAGCAGCCAAGATAGCACTAGCGGGGGAAACTACAATGAGCAGTTCTTC,CASSQDSTSGGNYNEQFF
TRBJ1-4,TRBD1,TRBV5-4,-,TGTGCCAGCAGCCCCGGACAGGGGGCGAAGGAAAAACTGTTTTTT,CASSPGQGAKEKLFF
TRBJ2-2,TRBD2,TRBV9,-,TGTGCCAGCAGCGTAGTTGGACGGGGGGGACCCGGGGAGCTGTTTTTT,CASSVVGRGGPGELFF
TRBJ1-1,-,TRBV4-1,-,TGCGCCAGCAGCCAATGGGCCGCGAACACTGAAGCTTTCTTT,CASSQWAANTEAFF
TRBJ1-2,TRBD1,TRBV5-4,-,TGTGCCAGCAGCCCGATGGGACAGAACTATGGCTACACCTTC,CASSPMGQNYGYTF
TRBJ1-4,-,TRBV4-3,-,TGCGCCAGCAGCCAAGATGGGCCGGACGCCCAGACCGAAAAACTGTTTTTT,CASSQDGPDAQTEKLFF
TRBJ1-1,TRBD1,TRBV5-6,-,TGTGCCAGCAGCCGCGGGGACAGGGAGAACACTGAAGCTTTCTTT,CASSRGDRENTEAFF
TRBJ1-5,-,TRBV6-2/TRBV6-3,-,TGTGCCAGCAGTTGGCCCAACAGGACCCCTAGTAGCAATCAGCCCCAGCATTTT,CASSWPNRTPSSNQPQHF
TRBJ1-5,TRBD1,TRBV4-1,-,TGCGCCAGCAGCCAACAGGGGGTGAGCAATCAGCCCCAGCATTTT,CASSQQGVSNQPQHF
TRBJ1-2,-,TRBV7-2,-,TGTGCCAGCAGCTTAGGGGCAGGATATGGCTACACCTTC,CASSLGAGYGYTF
TRBJ2-1,TRBD2,TRBV5-1,-,TGCGCCAGCAGCTCGAAATTGTTGGGCGGGCGGGGGGGCCTAAATGAGCAGTTCTTC,CASSSKLLGGRGGLNEQFF
TRBJ1-1,-,TRBV7-9,-,TGTGCGCAACGGTACATGAACACTGAAGCTTTCTTT,CAQRYMNTEAFF
TRBJ2-7,TRBD2,TRBV14,-,TGTGCCAGCAGCCAAGATGTAGGACTAGCGGGGGAGGAGCAGTACTTC,CASSQDVGLAGEEQYF
TRBJ1-6,-,TRBV27,-,TGTGCCAGCAGTTTGGGTCCAGGCTCCTATAATTCACCCCTCCACTTT,CASSLGPGSYNSPLHF
TRBJ1-1,-,TRBV12-1,-,TGTGCCAGCCGCATCGTGAACACTGAAGCTTTCTTT,CASRIVNTEAFF
TRBJ1-4,-,TRBV7-9,-,TGTGCCAGCAGCCCCCCGGGACTCGGTGAAAAACTGTTTTTT,CASSPPGLGEKLFF
TRBJ2-5,TRBD2,TRBV10-3,-,TGTGCCATCAGCCCAGGACTAGCGGGGGTTCAAGAGACCCAGTACTTC,CAISPGLAGVQETQYF
TRBJ1-1,-,TRBV10-2,-,TGCGCCAGCAGTGAGGGCAGGGGTACGGGGACTTTCTTT,CASSEGRGTGTFF